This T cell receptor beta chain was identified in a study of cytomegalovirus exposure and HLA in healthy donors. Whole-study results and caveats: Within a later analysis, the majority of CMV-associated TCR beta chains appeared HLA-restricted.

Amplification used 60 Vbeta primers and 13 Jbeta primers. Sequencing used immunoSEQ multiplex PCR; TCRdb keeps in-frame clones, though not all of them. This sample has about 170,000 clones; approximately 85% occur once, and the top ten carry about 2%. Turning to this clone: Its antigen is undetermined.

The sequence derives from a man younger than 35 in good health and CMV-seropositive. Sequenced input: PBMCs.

CDR3 region: CASSLTHSSSYNEQFF. CDR3 in DNA: TGTGCCAGCAGCTTAACCCATTCGAGCTCCTACAATGAGCAGTTCTTC. V and J are TRBV7-9 and TRBJ2-1; D ambiguous. The CDR3 spans 16 residues. CDR1 is SEHNR, CDR2 FQNEAQ, per germline (reference sequence). V lost 2 bases to trimming and J lost 0 bases, with 11 bases between them.